The 20 T cell receptor beta chains in this list originate from one sample, sequenced in a study of beta chain features in type 1 diabetes. Expressed TCRB transcripts were sequenced after all isolated RNA was converted to cDNA. Assay used: immunoSEQ multiplex PCR; TCRdb lists only in-frame clones, some missing. The profile covers around 450,000 clones, with 11% appearing a single time and roughly 0.046% taken by the ten largest. Sequencing was done on a sample of naive CD4+ T cells from blood. These receptor sequences come from a woman aged 18-29 years in good health.

This clone was counted between two and nine times. This chain uses TRBV15 with TRBJ2-7; D is perhaps TRBD1 (5 bases). The CDR3 consists of 13 residues. Trimming removed 4 bases from V and 2 bases from J, with 9 bases in between. From germline, CDR1 is LNHNV and CDR2 YYDKDF (reference sequence). The CDR3 protein is CATSTDRAYEQYF. DNA of the CDR3: TGTGCCACCAGCACCGACAGAGCCTACGAGCAGTACTTC.

This clone has more than one count but fewer than ten. This chain joins TRBV27 and TRBJ2-2, with 12 bases that match TRBD2. In germline, CDR1 is MNHEY, CDR2 SMNVEV (reference sequence). CDR3 length: 16 residues. Losses at the gene ends were 6 bases for V and 4 bases for J; bases not matched to a gene: 6. CDR3 DNA sequence: TGTGCCAGCAGCCTAGCGGGGGGGCGAGGCACCGGGGAGCTGTTTTTT. Translation gives CASSLAGGRGTGELFF.

The rearrangement uses TRBV2 and TRBJ2-1; 7 nucleotides agree with TRBD1. CDR1 SNHLY and CDR2 FYNNEI come from the germline V gene. CDR3 size: 15 residues. V dropped 0 bases and J dropped 4; count of bases not matched to a gene: 3. The chain's CDR3 is CASSEAGTAYNEQFF. CDR3 in DNA: TGTGCCAGCAGTGAAGCTGGGACAGCTTACAATGAGCAGTTCTTC.

The sample holds a few counts of this clone. CDR3 in DNA: TGTGCCAGCAGCCCCAGCGGACAGGGCTGGACCTATGGCTACACCTTC. It codes for CASSPSGQGWTYGYTF. The rearrangement uses TRBV5-4 and TRBJ1-2; 8 bases align to TRBD1. This CDR3 is built from 16 residues. The germline gives CDR1 SGHNT, CDR2 YYREEE (reference sequence). With V trimmed by 4 bases and J by 4 bases, 12 bases remained unmatched.

V gene TRBV29-1 combines with J gene TRBJ1-4; 7 bases agree with TRBD1. Germline V gene data show CDR1 as SQVTM and CDR2 as ANQGSEA. V shed 5 bases and J 3 bases; nucleotides not matched to a gene: 3. The CDR3 extends over 13 amino acids. CDR3 loop: CSVSGTANEKLFF. In DNA, the CDR3 is TGCAGCGTTTCCGGGACAGCTAATGAAAAACTGTTTTTT.

On this clone itself: In the same sample, other DNA sequences code for this CDR3. This rearrangement joins TRBV7-9 to TRBJ2-7; D gene unclear. This CDR3 is built from 11 residues. V dropped 4 bases and J dropped 3 bases, with 4 bases sitting between them. Germline V lookup: CDR1 SEHNR, CDR2 FQNEAQ (reference sequence). CDR3 region: CASSSNYEQYF. For the CDR3, the DNA is TGTGCCAGCAGCTCCAACTACGAGCAGTACTTC.

This clone came up a few times. The CDR3 sequence: CASSRGTDTQYF. The CDR3, as DNA: TGCGCCAGCAGCCGTGGCACAGATACGCAGTATTTT. This sequence joins TRBV4-3 and TRBJ2-3; D remains unclear. Germline CDR1 reads LGHNA; CDR2 reads YSLEER. V was clipped by 4 bases and J by 1 base, with 3 bases between them. The CDR3 spans 12 residues.

V usage is TRBV15 and J usage is TRBJ1-6; 7 bases line up with TRBD1. J lost 7 bases, V lost 3 bases, and 3 bases had no gene match. Per the germline V gene, CDR1 is LNHNV and CDR2 is YYDKDF (reference sequence). The CDR3 sequence is 14 residues long. The CDR3 sequence is CATSRTGHNSPLHF. The CDR3 DNA sequence: TGTGCCACCAGCAGGACAGGGCACAATTCACCCCTCCACTTT.

On this clone: A much larger clone lies a single base off, so this may be a read error. Other DNA sequences of this sample code for an identical CDR3. This rearrangement joins TRBV9 to TRBJ2-3; D is ambiguous. Per the germline V gene, CDR1 is SGDLS and CDR2 is YYNGEE. The V end was cut by 0 bases, the J end by 5 bases, with 4 bases between. The CDR3 extends over 12 amino acids. The CDR3: CASSVGRDTQYF. DNA of the CDR3: TGTGCCAGCAGCGTAGGGAGAGATACGCAGTATTTT.

The chain recombines TRBV5-4 with TRBJ1-6, with D possibly TRBD1 on 5 matching bases. This CDR3 is 14 amino acids long. V was cut by 0 bases and J by 12 bases, with 13 bases left in between. The germline V gene encodes CDR1 SGHNT and CDR2 YYREEE (reference sequence). The CDR3 is CASSLVSPGEPLHF. The DNA for the CDR3 is TGTGCCAGCAGCTTGGTGTCTCCGGGGGAACCCCTCCACTTT.

The rearrangement uses TRBV29-1 and TRBJ2-6, with D perhaps matching TRBD1 (6 bases). The CDR3 loop spans 14 amino acids. V was trimmed by 7 bases and J by 1 base, leaving 11 bases between them. Per germline, CDR1 SQVTM and CDR2 ANQGSEA. The CDR3 DNA reads as TGCAGCGACGAGACAGGTTCTGGGGCCAACGTCCTGACTTTC. Encoded protein: CSDETGSGANVLTF.

This clone came up a few times. The chain employs TRBV4-1 and TRBJ2-1, with D possibly being TRBD2 (5 bases). Trimming removed 1 base from V and 8 bases from J, with 15 bases in between. The CDR3 consists of 15 residues. Germline V gene lookup returns CDR1 MGHRA and CDR2 YSYEKL. The CDR3 DNA reads TGCGCCAGCAGCCAAGTTCGGCTAGCAAGCCATGAGCAGTTCTTC. It is translated as CASSQVRLASHEQFF.

This clone was observed a handful of times. Other DNA sequences in this sample translate to the same CDR3. J is TRBJ2-5 and V is TRBV15; no firm D call. CDR3 length: 12 residues. The germline V and J ends were trimmed by 0 bases and 4 bases, with 3 bases remaining between them. Germline V gene lookup returns CDR1 LNHNV and CDR2 YYDKDF (reference sequence). CDR3 nucleotides: TGTGCCACCAGCAGAGACATAGAGACCCAGTACTTC. The encoded protein is CATSRDIETQYF.

This clone was detected a few times. J is TRBJ2-3 and V is TRBV9, with D possibly TRBD2 on 6 matching bases. CDR1 is SGDLS, CDR2 YYNGEE, per germline. V was clipped by 4 bases and J by 3 bases, with 15 bases between them. The CDR3 spans 15 residues. CDR3: CASSPQEGSTDTQYF. The DNA for the CDR3 is TGTGCCAGCAGCCCTCAGGAGGGGTCAACAGATACGCAGTATTTT.

The chain combines TRBV28 with TRBJ2-3; the D gene is possibly TRBD2 (6 bases). V shed 3 bases and J shed 6 bases, with 13 bases lying between them. The CDR3 has 14 residues. CDR1 and CDR2 (germline): MDHEN, SYDVKM. For the CDR3, the DNA is TGTGCCAGCAGTTTGGGGGACTCTCGGGATACGCAGTATTTT. Its translation: CASSLGDSRDTQYF.

The CDR3 spells CASSQVARMNEQFF. The CDR3 nucleotides are TGTGCCAGCAGCCAAGTTGCTAGGATGAATGAGCAGTTCTTC. The chain uses TRBV4-2 and TRBJ2-1; D gene ambiguous. CDR1 is LGHNA, CDR2 YNFKEQ, per germline. V lost 1 base, J lost 7 bases, and 11 bases lay in between. This CDR3 is 14 amino acids long.

This clone was picked up a small number of times. V gene TRBV7-2 combines with J gene TRBJ2-5; D remains unclear. The CDR3 contains 11 residues. Trimming left V 5 bases short and J 5 bases short, with 6 bases between. Germline lookup yields CDR1 SGHTA and CDR2 FQGNSA. The CDR3 reads CASSGWETQYF. The CDR3 DNA reads as TGTGCCAGCAGCGGGTGGGAGACCCAGTACTTC.

The genes are TRBV4-1 and TRBJ1-1, with D uncertain. Trimming removed 0 bases at V and 7 bases at J, with 9 bases between. The CDR3 totals 13 residues. CDR1 is MGHRA and CDR2 is YSYEKL in the germline V gene. CDR3 in DNA: TGCGCCAGCAGCCAAGATCGCGCCCTTGAAGCTTTCTTT. Encoded protein: CASSQDRALEAFF.

The chain combines TRBV2 with TRBJ2-7; the D gene is possibly TRBD1 (5 bases). CDR1 is SNHLY, CDR2 FYNNEI, per germline. Trimming pared 7 bases from V and 2 bases from J, leaving 9 bases between. The CDR3 sequence is 12 residues long. The CDR3 protein is CASNLQAYEQYF. CDR3 sequence (DNA): TGTGCCAGCAACCTACAGGCCTACGAGCAGTACTTC. Complete variable domain (other parts from reference TRBV2 and TRBJ2-7): EPEVTQTPSHQVTQMGQEVILRCVPISNHLYFYWYRQILGQKVEFLVSFYNNEISEKSEIFDDQFSVERPDGSNFTLKIRSTKLEDSAMYFCASNLQAYEQYFGPGTRLTVT.

In its sample, this clone was seen a few times. The genes are TRBV7-8 and TRBJ2-7; D is undetermined. CDR1 and CDR2 (germline): SGHVS, FQNEAQ. The CDR3 has 14 residues. Trimming shortened V by 1 base and J by 2 bases, and 9 bases separated the two germline ends. The CDR3 DNA follows: TGTGCCAGCAGCTTAGGAGACTTCACCTACGAGCAGTACTTC. It yields the protein CASSLGDFTYEQYF.